This record covers a single T cell receptor (beta chain). The data stem from a study of blood T cell repertoires in COVID-19. Looking at the study overall: The United States, Italy and Spain supplied acute and convalescent COVID-19 samples. PBMCs, B-cell-depleted T cells, or T cells were the source of the cDNA or gDNA that made up the material.

As handled by the study authors: By means of reference gene primer amplification, nucleated cell counts were estimated. TCRdb's copy holds only in-frame clones and misses some; the assay was immunoSEQ multiplex PCR. V, J and clone size were drawn from that table, and D and trimming were deduced from the DNA. There are over 90,000 clones in the sample; approximately 90% occur only once, and roughly a sixth lies in the top ten. Germline V CDR1 and CDR2: LGHDT, YNNKEL (reference sequence). The V end was cut by 4 bases, the J end by 5 bases, with 15 bases between. The CDR3 is 15 residues long. The J gene is TRBJ2-1, the V gene TRBV3-1 (or the pseudogene TRBV3-2); weak D call: TRBD1 (6 bases). The sequence derives from a woman aged 80 or over in a cohort sampled during active COVID-19. Sequencing was carried out using peripheral blood. CDR3: CASSPLTGFHNEQFF. The CDR3 nucleotides read TGTGCCAGCAGCCCCCTGACAGGCTTTCACAATGAGCAGTTCTTC.